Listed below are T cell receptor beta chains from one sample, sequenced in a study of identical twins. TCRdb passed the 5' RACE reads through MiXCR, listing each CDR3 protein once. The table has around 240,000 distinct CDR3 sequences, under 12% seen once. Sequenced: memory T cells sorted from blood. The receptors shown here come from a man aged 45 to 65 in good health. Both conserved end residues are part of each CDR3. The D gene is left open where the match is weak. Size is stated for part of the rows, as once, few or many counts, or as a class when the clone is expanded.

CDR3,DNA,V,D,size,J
CASRSATEQFF,TGTGCCAGCAGGTCGGCCACCGAGCAGTTCTTC,TRBV12-3/TRBV12-4,.,.,TRBJ2-1
CSVPRANTGELFF,TGCAGTGTTCCGCGCGCGAACACCGGGGAGCTGTTTTTT,TRBV20-1,.,few,TRBJ2-2
CASSGLAGRETQYF,TGTGCCAGCAGTGGTCTAGCGGGCAGGGAGACCCAGTACTTC,TRBV2,TRBD2,many,TRBJ2-5
CASSLRQGADQPQHF,TGTGCCAGCAGTTTACGACAGGGGGCCGATCAGCCCCAGCATTTT,TRBV6-2/TRBV6-3,TRBD1,few,TRBJ1-5
CAISEDRSGQGAEQYF,TGTGCCATCAGTGAGGACCGGTCGGGACAGGGCGCCGAGCAGTACTTC,TRBV10-3,TRBD1,.,TRBJ2-7
CASSFSAHTDTQYF,TGTGCCAGCAGTTTCAGCGCCCACACAGATACGCAGTATTTT,TRBV12-3/TRBV12-4,.,many,TRBJ2-3
CAAAGANTDTQYF,TGTGCCGCGGCGGGGGCCAACACAGATACGCAGTATTTT,TRBV28,.,many,TRBJ2-3
CASSVGDGGREQYF,TGTGCCAGCAGCGTAGGGGACGGCGGGCGCGAGCAGTACTTC,TRBV9,.,many,TRBJ2-7
CASSLGGGNEKLFF,TGTGCCAGCAGCTTAGGAGGGGGAAATGAAAAACTGTTTTTT,TRBV11-2,.,few,TRBJ1-4
CASRDDRAPQHF,TGTGCCAGCAGAGACGACAGGGCTCCCCAGCATTTT,TRBV2,TRBD1,many,TRBJ1-5
CASSLMSLYRTGGGNEQFF,TGTGCCAGCAGCTTAATGTCGTTGTATCGGACAGGGGGCGGGAATGAGCAGTTCTTC,TRBV7-8,TRBD1,.,TRBJ2-1
CASRRTGRNYGYTF,TGTGCCAGCAGGAGGACAGGGCGAAACTATGGCTACACCTTC,TRBV2,TRBD1,.,TRBJ1-2
CASSLMAGNTGELFF,TGTGCCAGCAGCCTCATGGCGGGAAACACCGGGGAGCTGTTTTTT,TRBV7-9,.,.,TRBJ2-2
CASSQGQGINEQFF,TGCGCCAGCAGCCAAGGACAGGGGATCAATGAGCAGTTCTTC,TRBV4-3,TRBD1,many,TRBJ2-1
CASSYGQETQYF,TGTGCCAGCAGTTATGGGCAAGAGACCCAGTACTTC,TRBV6-6,.,many,TRBJ2-5
CASSWLGLGEQYF,TGCGCCAGCAGCTGGCTGGGCCTGGGAGAGCAGTACTTC,TRBV5-1,.,many,TRBJ2-7
CSAQTGGLDNEQFF,TGCAGTGCCCAGACAGGGGGTCTCGACAATGAGCAGTTCTTC,TRBV20-1,TRBD1,.,TRBJ2-1
CASSLGGDLGEQYF,TGTGCCAGCAGTTTAGGGGGGGACCTGGGAGAGCAGTACTTC,TRBV12-3/TRBV12-4,.,few,TRBJ2-7
CASSLGAGGRTDTQYF,TGTGCCAGCAGCTTAGGGGCGGGGGGACGCACAGATACGCAGTATTTT,TRBV7-8,TRBD2,many,TRBJ2-3
CASSQAGSSYNEQFF,TGTGCCAGCAGCCAAGCGGGAAGCTCCTACAATGAGCAGTTCTTC,TRBV4-2,.,.,TRBJ2-1
CASTRTGNTGELFF,TGTGCCAGCACCCGGACAGGGAACACCGGGGAGCTGTTTTTT,TRBV6-1,TRBD1,few,TRBJ2-2
CASRPWGTGIAGELFF,TGTGCCAGCAGACCCTGGGGGACAGGGATAGCCGGGGAGCTGTTTTTT,TRBV6-1,TRBD1,few,TRBJ2-2